One and the same sample provided the 17 T cell receptor beta chains below, sequenced in a study of blood T cells in healthy people across ages (dated by TCRdb to between 2014 and 2017). Receptors were amplified or captured by 5' RACE. A second PCR of about 6 to 11 cycles was performed with a sample-barcoded 5' primer and a J-beta primer mix. Using fastp at Q25 and MiXCR, TCRdb reprocessed the public reads and kept productive beta chains. Merged by CDR3 protein, the rows form single entries marked with the most common genes and DNA. This sample has approximately 1,700,000 distinct CDR3 sequences in its table, and about two fifths of those were observed once. Under 30% of the sample goes to the ten largest clones. Sequencing input: blood. These receptors were taken from a human donor in good health.

The gene calls are TRBV27 and TRBJ2-7; 7 bases map to TRBD2. CDR3 size: 15 residues. The J segment lost 1 base and the V segment lost 4 bases, leaving 7 bases of the junction unmatched. CDR1 is MNHEY and CDR2 is SMNVEV in the germline V gene (reference sequence). The CDR3 is CASSSTSPPSYEQYF. The CDR3 nucleotides read TGTGCCAGCAGTTCGACTAGCCCTCCTTCCTACGAGCAGTACTTC.

V and J are TRBV6-5 and TRBJ2-7; 7 bases match TRBD1. The CDR3 has 16 amino acids. V lost 6 bases to trimming and J lost 3 bases; unmatched junction nucleotides: 14. In germline, CDR1 is MNHEY, CDR2 SVGAGI. In DNA form, the CDR3 reads TGTGCCAGCAGCCCGAGTCGGGACAGTCTCATCTACGAGCAGTACTTC. Its translation: CASSPSRDSLIYEQYF.

This chain uses TRBV6-5 with TRBJ2-7; TRBD2 is a possible D gene (6 bases). This CDR3 region has 13 residues. The germline V gene encodes CDR1 MNHEY and CDR2 SVGAGI. Trimming stripped 7 bases from V and 6 bases from J, with 16 bases between. CDR3 coding DNA: TGTGCCAGCATGCGGTTCGGGGGTGGCGAGCAGTACTTC. It specifies CASMRFGGGEQYF.

This sequence joins TRBV28 and TRBJ2-5, with 9 bases aligning to TRBD1. The J segment lost 4 bases and the V segment lost 5 bases, leaving 8 bases of the junction unmatched. The CDR3 has 15 residues. Germline V gene lookup returns CDR1 MDHEN and CDR2 SYDVKM. CDR3 nucleotides: TGTGCCAGCAGTCTCGGGACAGGGACCTTAGAGACCCAGTACTTC. This encodes CASSLGTGTLETQYF.

V usage is TRBV6-2 or TRBV6-3 and J usage is TRBJ2-1, with D maybe TRBD1 (5 bases). This CDR3 has 13 residues. V was pared by 6 bases and J by 5 bases, with 11 bases between. CDR1 is MNHEY and CDR2 is SVGEGT in the germline V gene. In DNA form, the CDR3 reads TGTGCCAGCAGCACAGGTTGGGACAATGAGCAGTTCTTC. It specifies CASSTGWDNEQFF.

The chain employs TRBV20-1 and TRBJ2-7; D gene unclear. The CDR3 is made up of 13 amino acids. Trimming cost V 0 bases and J 2 bases, with 8 bases left between them. Germline CDR1 reads DFQATT; CDR2 reads SNEGSKA (reference sequence). The CDR3 loop is CSARDYSAYEQYF. CDR3 in DNA: TGCAGTGCTAGAGACTACTCAGCCTACGAGCAGTACTTC.

This clonotype turned up a few times. This chain joins TRBV7-6 and TRBJ2-7; D gene unclear. Trimming took 3 bases from V and 0 from J, leaving 18 bases between them. The CDR3 totals 17 residues. CDR1 and CDR2 (germline): SGHVS, FNYEAQ. CDR3 in amino acids: CASSFGPGRGDSYEQYF. The CDR3 nucleotides are TGTGCCAGCAGCTTCGGTCCAGGTCGTGGCGACTCCTACGAGCAGTACTTC.

This clonotype was detected a few times. In DNA form, the CDR3 reads TGCAGTGCCCCCCGTTCGGGCTATGGCTACACCTTC. It yields the protein CSAPRSGYGYTF. The chain recombines TRBV20-1 with TRBJ1-2; D is uncertain. This CDR3 region has 12 residues. Germline lookup yields CDR1 DFQATT and CDR2 SNEGSKA (reference sequence). V dropped 6 bases and J dropped 4 bases, with 12 bases sitting between them.

The chain carries TRBV20-1 and TRBJ2-7; TRBD1 aligns across 7 bases. V was pared by 4 bases and J by 2 bases, with 11 bases of the junction left unmatched. This CDR3 has 15 amino acids. Germline CDR1 and CDR2: DFQATT and SNEGSKA (reference sequence). The CDR3 nucleotides read TGCAGTGCTATCCAACAGGGGACCTCTACCTACGAGCAGTACTTC. Translation: CSAIQQGTSTYEQYF.

The chain joins TRBV20-1 to TRBJ2-7; a possible D gene is TRBD2 (5 bases). This CDR3 spans 14 amino acids. CDR1 is DFQATT, CDR2 SNEGSKA, per germline (reference sequence). The V end was cut by 3 bases, the J end by 0 bases, with 12 bases between. CDR3 in amino acids: CSASPGSHSYEQYF. The CDR3 DNA follows: TGCAGTGCTAGCCCGGGGTCACACTCCTACGAGCAGTACTTC.

This clonotype was seen only a few times. This chain connects TRBV13 to TRBJ1-2; TRBD1 matches 7 bases. The CDR3 length is 13 residues. Trimming took 3 bases from V and 8 from J; bases not matched to a gene: 6. Germline values: CDR1 PRHDT, CDR2 FYEKMQ (reference sequence). CDR3 nucleotides: TGTGCCAGCAGCTTCGACAGGGTAGAGGGCTACACCTTC. Translation gives CASSFDRVEGYTF.

This chain links TRBV12-3 or TRBV12-4 with TRBJ2-5, with TRBD1 identical over 8 bases. V dropped 3 bases and J dropped 3; count of bases not matched to a gene: 15. The CDR3 spans 18 residues. CDR3 region: CASSLFRGRGQEKETQYF. Here the CDR3 DNA reads TGTGCCAGCAGTTTGTTTCGGGGCAGGGGGCAGGAAAAAGAGACCCAGTACTTC.

The CDR3 coding sequence is TGTGCCAGTTCAGCCGAGCGGACGTTGTACTTC. It translates to CASSAERTLYF. This chain connects TRBV18 to TRBJ2-4; tentatively, D is TRBD2 (5 bases). Trimming left V 9 bases short and J 15 bases short, with 18 bases between. From germline, CDR1 is KGHSH and CDR2 LQKENI. This CDR3 has 11 amino acids.

A word on this clonotype: One end of the junction does not line up with germline, which may come from a read error. This chain uses TRBV7-3 with TRBJ2-3; a possible D gene is TRBD1 (6 bases). The CDR3 totals 15 residues. Per germline, CDR1 SGHTA and CDR2 FQGTGA. Here the CDR3 DNA reads TGTGCCAGCAGCCTAACAGGGAGAGGGACAGATACGCAGTATTTT. This translates into CASSLTGRGTDTQYF.

This chain uses TRBV12-3 or TRBV12-4 with TRBJ2-3; possible D gene TRBD1, 5 bases. The CDR3 contains 14 residues. Trimming left V 7 bases short and J 2 bases short, with 13 bases between. CDR3 residues: CASTLIQDTDTQYF. In DNA form, the CDR3 reads TGTGCCAGCACCCTTATACAGGACACAGATACGCAGTATTTT.

The sample holds a few counts of this clonotype. The rearrangement links TRBV7-2 to TRBJ1-4; 9 bases agree with TRBD1. The CDR3 spans 14 residues. The V and J ends lost 5 bases and 7 bases, in that order; junction bases with no gene match: 5. Germline V CDR1 and CDR2: SGHTA, FQGNSA. The CDR3 DNA reads TGTGCCAGCAGCGCACAGGGGGCTCGTGAAAAACTGTTTTTT. It encodes CASSAQGAREKLFF.

In its sample, this clonotype was seen a few times. V is TRBV12-3 or TRBV12-4 and J is TRBJ2-3; D ambiguous. Trimming cost V 6 bases and J 4 bases, with 20 bases left between them. The CDR3 sequence is 16 residues long. CDR3 sequence: CASSGSGSILSDTQYF. The CDR3 DNA follows: TGTGCCAGCAGCGGATCCGGTAGCATTCTATCAGATACGCAGTATTTT.